These 30 T cell receptor beta chains came from one sample sequenced in a study of blood T cell repertoires in COVID-19. Produced via immunoSEQ multiplex PCR; TCRdb's table is partial and in-frame only. The top ten clones hold 30% to 45% of a sample with more than 95,000 clones, 81% of them seen once. Material: peripheral blood. All receptors come from a man at least 80 years old with acute or convalescent COVID-19.

This chain joins TRBV28 and TRBJ2-7; a possible D gene is TRBD1 (6 bases). This CDR3 has 14 residues. Germline V gene sequence: CDR1 MDHEN, CDR2 SYDVKM. Trimming removed 4 bases at V and 2 bases at J, with 12 bases between. This CDR3 is CASSSLRTAYEQYF. CDR3 coding DNA: TGTGCCAGCAGTTCCCTAAGGACAGCCTACGAGCAGTACTTC.

V and J are TRBV7-2 and TRBJ2-7; tentatively, D is TRBD2 (5 bases). This CDR3 is built from 13 residues. Germline V lookup: CDR1 SGHTA, CDR2 FQGNSA. V shed 6 bases and J shed 6 bases, with 15 bases lying between them. The CDR3 sequence is CASSVGVTFEQYF. CDR3 nucleotide sequence: TGTGCCAGCAGTGTGGGAGTTACCTTCGAGCAGTACTTC.

J is TRBJ1-1 and V is TRBV5-1; 7 bases are a match to TRBD1. CDR3 length: 14 residues. V lost 2 bases and J lost 5; bases outside the gene matches: 6. Germline V gene sequence: CDR1 SGHRS, CDR2 YFSETQ. This chain's CDR3 is CASSFLTGDTEAFF. The CDR3 DNA sequence: TGCGCCAGCAGCTTTTTAACAGGGGATACTGAAGCTTTCTTT.

The chain combines TRBV2 with TRBJ2-1; 7 positions agree with TRBD2. Looked up from germline, CDR1 is SNHLY and CDR2 is FYNNEI. The CDR3 has 16 amino acids. Trimming removed 4 bases from V and 2 bases from J; junction bases left unmatched: 8. The DNA for the CDR3 is TGTGCCAGCAGTGGTCACCGCGGGAGTACCTACAATGAGCAGTTCTTC. Translation gives CASSGHRGSTYNEQFF.

This sequence joins TRBV28 and TRBJ2-7, with D unclear. Trimming took off 3 bases at V and 5 bases at J, with 11 bases between the two ends. The length of the CDR3 is 13 residues. CDR1 MDHEN and CDR2 SYDVKM come from the germline V gene. DNA for the CDR3: TGTGCCAGCAGTTTTCCAGGAACAAACGAGCAGTACTTC. It codes for CASSFPGTNEQYF.

This chain links TRBV11-2 with TRBJ1-4; 7 bases fit TRBD1. This CDR3 contains 12 residues. Per the germline V gene, CDR1 is SGHAT and CDR2 is FQNNGV. Trimming at V came to 4 bases and at J to 14 bases, leaving 7 bases not matched to a gene. CDR3 sequence (DNA): TGTGCCAGCAGCTCCACGGACAGGCCCCTGTTTTTT. This gives the protein CASSSTDRPLFF.

The count of this clone is one. The CDR3 loop reads CASSLGSGSETQYF. In DNA, the CDR3 is TGCGCCAGCAGCTTGGGTAGCGGCTCAGAGACCCAGTACTTC. The chain joins TRBV5-1 to TRBJ2-5; D may be TRBD2 (6 bases). V was shortened by 0 bases and J by 4 bases, with 10 bases between the two germline ends. Germline CDR1 and CDR2: SGHRS and YFSETQ. The CDR3 consists of 14 residues.

V is TRBV29-1 and J is TRBJ1-2, with 7 bases identical to TRBD1. The CDR3 runs 14 residues. J lost 5 bases, V lost 2 bases, and 8 bases had no gene match. Germline lookup yields CDR1 SQVTM and CDR2 ANQGSEA. The DNA for the CDR3 is TGCAGCGTTGAACGATCCGGGACAGCTTATGGCTACACCTTC. It translates to CSVERSGTAYGYTF.

This clone was counted only a few times. The chain is built from TRBV7-6 and TRBJ2-7, with TRBD1 matching 7 bases. The V and J ends lost 1 base and 4 bases, in that order; junction bases with no gene match: 4. The CDR3 totals 14 residues. CDR1 SGHVS and CDR2 FNYEAQ come from the germline V gene. The DNA of the CDR3 is TGTGCCAGCAGCTTAGACAGGGGAGATTACGAGCAGTACTTC. Translating it yields CASSLDRGDYEQYF.

This chain joins TRBV6-5 and TRBJ1-1, with no clear D. The V end lost 1 base, the J end lost 1 base, and 10 bases lay between the germline ends. CDR3 size: 15 residues. The germline V gene has CDR1 MNHEY and CDR2 SVGAGI. The CDR3 loop reads CASSYLAGRNTEAFF. The CDR3 DNA reads TGTGCCAGCAGTTACTTGGCAGGCAGGAACACTGAAGCTTTCTTT.

This clone was found once. This chain uses TRBV27 with TRBJ2-1; tentative D call: TRBD1 (5 bases). The CDR3 covers 13 residues. Germline V gene sequence: CDR1 MNHEY, CDR2 SMNVEV (reference sequence). Between the trimmed V and J ends, which lost 2 bases and 13 bases, there was a span of 15 bases. CDR3 region: CASSLGAVQIQFF. In DNA form, the CDR3 reads TGTGCCAGCAGTTTAGGGGCGGTCCAGATCCAGTTCTTC.

In nucleotides, the CDR3 is TGTGCCAGCAGTGGAATGGACAGGGGCTCCTACAATGAGCAGTTCTTC. Translation: CASSGMDRGSYNEQFF. The rearrangement joins TRBV2 to TRBJ2-1; 9 nucleotides line up with TRBD1. This CDR3 spans 16 amino acids. Looked up from germline, CDR1 is SNHLY and CDR2 is FYNNEI. V lost 4 bases, J lost 0 bases, and 4 bases stayed unmatched.

This clone was recorded many times. This chain connects TRBV7-2 to TRBJ1-2; 10 nucleotides agree with TRBD1. The germline gives CDR1 SGHTA, CDR2 FQGNSA. V lost 6 bases to trimming and J lost 6 bases; unmatched junction nucleotides: 4. The CDR3 has 13 amino acids. The CDR3 spells CASRRTGGHGYTF. Written as DNA, the CDR3 is TGTGCCAGCAGACGGACAGGGGGACATGGCTACACCTTC.

This CDR3 is CASSPQGGVTNIQYF. The CDR3 DNA follows: TGTGCCAGCAGCCCGCAAGGGGGGGTAACGAACATTCAGTACTTC. The chain has TRBV3-1 (or the pseudogene TRBV3-2) and TRBJ2-4; D might be TRBD2 (7 bases). CDR1 LGHDT and CDR2 YNNKEL come from the germline V gene (reference sequence). The CDR3 totals 15 residues. Trimming pared 4 bases from V and 7 bases from J, leaving 17 bases between.

The chain employs TRBV7-9 and TRBJ2-2; TRBD1 matches 7 bases. The CDR3 runs 14 residues. The ends lost 4 bases at V and 1 base at J; junction bases unmatched: 0. The germline V gene has CDR1 SEHNR and CDR2 FQNEAQ (reference sequence). The CDR3, as DNA: TGTGCCAGCAGCTGGACAGGGAACACCGGGGAGCTGTTTTTT. Translation: CASSWTGNTGELFF.

This clone was detected only once. The chain joins TRBV7-8 to TRBJ1-5, with TRBD1 as a possible D gene (5 bases). Germline-derived CDR1 and CDR2 are SGHVS and FQNEAQ. V lost 2 bases to trimming and J lost 3 bases, with 11 bases between them. This CDR3 has 15 residues. The CDR3 nucleotides read TGTGCCAGCAGCTTACTTCAGGGCACCAATCAGCCCCAGCATTTT. Its protein product is CASSLLQGTNQPQHF.

The rearrangement links TRBV12-3 or TRBV12-4 to TRBJ2-4; weak D call: TRBD1 (6 bases). The V and J ends lost 6 bases and 5 bases respectively, with 11 bases between them. The CDR3 length is 13 residues. CDR3: CASRKDSENIQYF. The CDR3 nucleotides are TGTGCCAGCAGGAAGGACAGCGAAAACATTCAGTACTTC.

J is TRBJ2-3 and V is TRBV10-1, with 7 bases that match TRBD2. Germline CDR1 is WNHNN and CDR2 is SYGVQD (reference sequence). V gave up 2 bases and J gave up 7 bases; unmatched junction bases: 12. The CDR3 spans 16 residues. The CDR3 region is CASSENLADSLNTQYF. CDR3 bases: TGCGCCAGCAGTGAGAACCTAGCGGACTCTTTGAATACGCAGTATTTT.

This clone was observed a handful of times. The V call is TRBV5-1, the J call TRBJ2-7, with a weak D call TRBD1 (6 bases). Germline-derived CDR1 and CDR2 are SGHRS and YFSETQ. The CDR3 consists of 16 residues. V gave up 3 bases and J gave up 2 bases, with 18 bases separating them. The CDR3 spells CASSSMGAGVTYEQYF. CDR3 coding DNA: TGCGCCAGCAGCTCAATGGGGGCAGGGGTAACCTACGAGCAGTACTTC.

The J gene is TRBJ1-1, the V gene TRBV28, with 7 bases fitting TRBD1. V shed 2 bases and J 4 bases; nucleotides not matched to a gene: 4. Germline-derived CDR1 and CDR2 are MDHEN and SYDVKM. This CDR3 is built from 14 residues. The CDR3, as DNA: TGTGCCAGCAGTTTACCTAACAGGGGCACTGAAGCTTTCTTT. Residues: CASSLPNRGTEAFF.

This clone was seen just once. This chain uses TRBV29-1 with TRBJ2-5; TRBD2 might be the D (5 bases). The germline V and J ends were trimmed by 2 bases and 7 bases, with 11 bases remaining between them. Germline V CDR1 and CDR2: SQVTM, ANQGSEA. CDR3 length: 12 amino acids. This CDR3 reads CSVERLAGTQYF. CDR3 nucleotide sequence: TGCAGCGTTGAAAGGCTAGCCGGGACCCAGTACTTC.

J is TRBJ1-5 and V is TRBV2, with a weak D call TRBD1 (6 bases). The V end lost 5 bases, the J end lost 6 bases, and 11 bases lay between the germline ends. Germline V gene sequence: CDR1 SNHLY, CDR2 FYNNEI. CDR3 length equals 13 residues. The CDR3 protein is CASSQGHSQPQHF. In nucleotides, the CDR3 is TGTGCCAGCAGTCAGGGGCACAGTCAGCCCCAGCATTTT. Looking up the rest from reference TRBV2 and TRBJ1-5 gives the full variable domain: EPEVTQTPSHQVTQMGQEVILRCVPISNHLYFYWYRQILGQKVEFLVSFYNNEISEKSEIFDDQFSVERPDGSNFTLKIRSTKLEDSAMYFCASSQGHSQPQHFGDGTRLSIL.

This clone was observed a single time. This sequence joins TRBV5-1 and TRBJ2-7; 13 positions agree with TRBD2. This CDR3 has 14 residues. Germline CDR1 SGHRS, CDR2 YFSETQ. Trimming removed 6 bases from V and 2 bases from J; junction bases left unmatched: 2. The CDR3 region is CASKTSGRAYEQYF. The CDR3 region has the DNA TGCGCCAGCAAAACTAGCGGGAGGGCCTACGAGCAGTACTTC.

The V call is TRBV18, the J call TRBJ1-4; TRBD1 aligns across 8 bases. The CDR3 has 15 residues. Germline lookup yields CDR1 KGHSH and CDR2 LQKENI. The junction had 4 bases not matched to a gene; V was cut back by 4 bases and J by 3 bases. CDR3 residues: CASSLRQGPNEKLFF. The CDR3 DNA sequence: TGTGCCAGCTCACTTCGACAGGGGCCTAATGAAAAACTGTTTTTT.

This clone was seen more than once but under ten times. CDR3 DNA sequence: TGTGCCAGCAGCTTACCCCAGGGAGGCGCAGATACGCAGTATTTT. Translated: CASSLPQGGADTQYF. The chain combines TRBV7-8 with TRBJ2-3, with a tentative D call TRBD2 (6 bases). CDR1 is SGHVS, CDR2 FQNEAQ, per germline. The V end was cut by 2 bases, the J end by 4 bases, with 13 bases between. CDR3 length equals 15 residues.

V and J are TRBV24-1 and TRBJ2-1; possibly TRBD2 for D (5 bases). The CDR3 is made up of 14 amino acids. Per germline, CDR1 KGHDR and CDR2 SFDVKD. V shed 5 bases and J shed 7 bases, with 14 bases lying between them. The CDR3 is CATSGGAPLNEQFF. CDR3 DNA sequence: TGTGCCACCAGTGGGGGAGCCCCACTTAATGAGCAGTTCTTC.

J is TRBJ1-1 and V is TRBV7-2, with D perhaps matching TRBD1 (5 bases). Germline CDR1 reads SGHTA; CDR2 reads FQGNSA. Between the trimmed V and J ends, which lost 4 bases and 4 bases, there was a span of 16 bases. CDR3 length equals 15 residues. The CDR3 loop reads CASSSRVSSGTEAFF. For the CDR3, the DNA is TGTGCCAGCAGCTCCAGGGTCTCGTCGGGCACTGAAGCTTTCTTT.

This clone was counted between two and nine times. The V and J genes are TRBV28 and TRBJ1-3; no clear D. The CDR3 loop spans 12 amino acids. Germline CDR1 reads MDHEN; CDR2 reads SYDVKM. Trimming stripped 6 bases from V and 0 bases from J, with 3 bases between. CDR3 sequence reads: CASSISGNTIYF. The DNA for the CDR3 is TGTGCCAGCAGCATCTCTGGAAACACCATATATTTT.

The rearrangement links TRBV5-1 to TRBJ2-6, with D maybe TRBD1 (6 bases). The length of the CDR3 is 15 residues. Germline V CDR1 and CDR2: SGHRS, YFSETQ. Trimming took 5 bases from V and 3 from J, leaving 12 bases between them. The CDR3 reads CASRTGSSGANVLTF. CDR3 nucleotide sequence: TGCGCCAGCAGAACAGGGTCAAGTGGGGCCAACGTCCTGACTTTC.

The chain couples TRBV30 to TRBJ1-5; tentatively, D is TRBD1 (6 bases). Germline-derived CDR1 and CDR2 are GTSNPN and SVGIG (reference sequence). This CDR3 region has 14 residues. Trimming cost V 2 bases and J 3 bases, with 11 bases left between them. The chain's CDR3 is CAWSPGQYNQPQHF. In DNA, the CDR3 is TGTGCCTGGAGTCCCGGACAGTACAATCAGCCCCAGCATTTT.